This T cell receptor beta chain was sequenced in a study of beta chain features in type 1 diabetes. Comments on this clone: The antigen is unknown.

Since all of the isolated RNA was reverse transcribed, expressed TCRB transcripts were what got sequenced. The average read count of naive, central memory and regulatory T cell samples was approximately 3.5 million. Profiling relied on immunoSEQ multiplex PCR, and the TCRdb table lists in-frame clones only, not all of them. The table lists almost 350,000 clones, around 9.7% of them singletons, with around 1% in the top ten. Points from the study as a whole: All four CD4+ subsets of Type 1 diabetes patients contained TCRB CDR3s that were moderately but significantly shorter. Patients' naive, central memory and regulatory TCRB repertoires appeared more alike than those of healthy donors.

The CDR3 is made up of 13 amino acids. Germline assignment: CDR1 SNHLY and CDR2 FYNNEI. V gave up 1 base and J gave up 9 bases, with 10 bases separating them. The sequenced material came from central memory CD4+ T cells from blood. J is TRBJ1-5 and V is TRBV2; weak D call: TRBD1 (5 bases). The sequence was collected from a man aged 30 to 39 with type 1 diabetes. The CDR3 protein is CASSEGVGGPQHF. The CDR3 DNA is TGTGCCAGCAGTGAAGGGGTCGGGGGGCCCCAGCATTTT.